The 6 T cell receptor beta chains in this list originate from one sample, sequenced in a study of spatial heterogeneity in lung cancer. TCRdb ran MiXCR on the 5' RACE reads and lists one entry per CDR3 protein. This table holds about 710 distinct CDR3 sequences, 10% to 13% found once. The time point: sample taken at primary tumor resection. The source was normal lung tissue next to the tumor, collected at surgery. Source of these receptors: a male donor with early-stage non-small cell lung cancer.

By share of the sample, this clonotype is medium-sized. This chain uses TRBV20-1 with TRBJ2-3; 8 positions match TRBD2. The J segment lost 6 bases and the V segment lost 0 bases, leaving 5 bases of the junction unmatched. Germline loops: CDR1 DFQATT, CDR2 SNEGSKA (reference sequence). The length of the CDR3 is 14 residues. The CDR3 nucleotides read TGCAGTGCTAGAGATACAGCGGGAGCGGATACGCAGTATTTT. Protein product: CSARDTAGADTQYF.

This clonotype is classed as large. The rearrangement uses TRBV5-1 and TRBJ2-2, with D perhaps TRBD1 or TRBD2 (5 bases each). Germline V gene sequence: CDR1 SGHRS, CDR2 YFSETQ. Trimming removed 0 bases from V and 8 bases from J, with 17 bases in between. The CDR3 length is 16 residues. The CDR3 loop reads CASSLGPLRGEGELFF. As DNA, the CDR3 is TGCGCCAGCAGCTTGGGCCCCCTTCGAGGGGAAGGGGAGCTGTTTTTT. The full variable domain, completed using reference TRBV5-1 and TRBJ2-2, is KAGVTQTPRYLIKTRGQQVTLSCSPISGHRSVSWYQQTPGQGLQFLFEYFSETQRNKGNFPGRFSGRQFSNSRSEMNVSTLELGDSALYLCASSLGPLRGEGELFFGEGSRLTVL.

This clonotype was seen repeatedly, ten times or more. The chain is built from TRBV12-3 or TRBV12-4 and TRBJ1-3; perhaps TRBD1 as D (6 bases). The CDR3 runs to 15 residues. V lost 2 bases, J lost 1 base, and 9 bases lay in between. CDR3 in amino acids: CASSLRGGSGNTIYF. DNA of the CDR3: TGTGCCAGCAGTTTAAGGGGGGGGTCTGGAAACACCATATATTTT.

By sample fraction, this clonotype is hyperexpanded. This rearrangement joins TRBV18 to TRBJ2-1; 7 positions agree with TRBD1. Germline V gives CDR1 KGHSH, CDR2 LQKENI. The CDR3 runs to 14 residues. V dropped 5 bases and J dropped 4; count of bases not matched to a gene: 5. As DNA, the CDR3 is TGTGCCAGCTCAGAGACAGGGTATTACAATGAGCAGTTCTTC. Protein: CASSETGYYNEQFF.

This clonotype is labeled as large. The V and J genes are TRBV5-4 and TRBJ2-3; D not resolved. The germline V and J ends were trimmed by 0 bases and 5 bases, with 4 bases remaining between them. The germline gives CDR1 SGHNT, CDR2 YYREEE (reference sequence). The CDR3 is 12 residues long. The CDR3 loop is CASSLGGDTQYF. CDR3 DNA sequence: TGTGCCAGCAGCTTGGGAGGAGATACGCAGTATTTT.

In this sample, this clonotype is medium-sized. The rearrangement joins TRBV27 to TRBJ2-3, with 8 bases fitting TRBD2. Looked up from germline, CDR1 is MNHEY and CDR2 is SMNVEV (reference sequence). V lost 4 bases and J lost 6; bases outside the gene matches: 15. This CDR3 has 17 residues. CDR3 nucleotides: TGTGCCAGCAGTTCCCCAGGACTAGCTTCTGAGGTTGATACGCAGTATTTT. The encoded protein is CASSSPGLASEVDTQYF.